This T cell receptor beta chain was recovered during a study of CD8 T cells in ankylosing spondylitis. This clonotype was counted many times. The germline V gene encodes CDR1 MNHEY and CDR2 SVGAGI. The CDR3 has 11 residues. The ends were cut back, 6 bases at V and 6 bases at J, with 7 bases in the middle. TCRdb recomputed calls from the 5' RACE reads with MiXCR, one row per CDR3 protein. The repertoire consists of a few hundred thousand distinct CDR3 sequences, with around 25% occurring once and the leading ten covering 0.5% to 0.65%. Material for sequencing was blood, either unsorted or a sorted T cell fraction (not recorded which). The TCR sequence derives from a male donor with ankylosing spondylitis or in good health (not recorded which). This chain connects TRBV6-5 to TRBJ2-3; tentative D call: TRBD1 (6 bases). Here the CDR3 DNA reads TGTGCCAGCAGCACAGGGGATACGCAGTATTTT. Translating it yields CASSTGDTQYF.